This TCR beta chain was sequenced during a study of blood T cell repertoires in COVID-19 (dated by TCRdb to the early 2020s). Regarding the study in general: Collaborator samples came from the United States, Italy and Spain and covered acute and convalescent phases of COVID-19. The sample metadata nearly always contained a de-identified subject ID, COVID-19 status, age in years and sex. HLA class I and class II types, where available, came from metadata supplied by the sample provider rather than from assay-based typing. The samples were drawn from the first 160 participants of the ongoing ImmuneRACE study and from 950 to 1,500 subjects provided by 6 global collaborators. The dataset comprised deeply sampled blood TCRbeta repertoires from subjects exposed to, actively infected with, or recovered from COVID-19. The prospective study material was composed of cDNA or gDNA derived from T cells, B-cell-depleted T cells, or PBMCs. The repertoires were released in a freely available public database meant as a resource for research on the immune response to SARS-CoV-2. General study outcomes and caveats: Clinical and demographic metadata were provided uncurated, with the amount varying by source and participant.

The immunoSEQ Assay, a bias-controlled multiplex PCR, was used to amplify TCRbeta CDR3 regions from genomic DNA. Concerning the study's data processing: Within the assay, amplification of reference gene primers was used to estimate how many nucleated cells each sample contained. To quantify the absolute abundance of each unique TCRbeta CDR3 rearrangement, sequence reads were collapsed and filtered. Productive Simpson clonality was computed per sample as the square root of Simpson's diversity index over productive rearrangements. TCRdb mirrors the immuneACCESS table, restricted to in-frame sequences. Some clones are absent from its copies; in checked studies, under half trace to an unresolved V gene, and the reason for the others is unknown. The V and J calls and the clone size are those of that table, but D and trimming were determined from the DNA. Recorded for this sample are roughly 80,000 clones; around 85% of them occurred a single time. The ten largest clonotypes hold roughly 5% of the sample.

In regard to this clone: What this receptor recognizes is not known. Base qualities were left out, and no much larger clone turns up one base away.

Whole blood was collected in K2EDTA tubes by collaborating institutions according to the institutions' own protocols. For TCRbeta analysis, collaborators shipped samples as frozen whole blood, isolated PBMCs, or DNA extracted from either of those sample types. Taken from the germline V gene (reference sequence), the CDR1 and CDR2 loops are MNHEY and SMNVEV. The CDR3 starts with the cysteine, ends with the phenylalanine, and has 18 residues. Kept here is only the CDR3 DNA, which spans 54 bases and is read in frame from base 1. The V end gives up 5 bases and the J end 0 bases, leaving 13 bases in the junction not matched to a gene.

The origin of this receptor is a woman older than 75 with active or convalescent COVID-19. In this chain, TRBV27 is recombined with TRBJ1-5; 7 bases in the middle match TRBD1. The sample was peripheral blood. The CDR3 has the sequence CASSPLGTAVYSNQPQHF. The bases read TGTGCCAGCAGTCCCCTTGGGACAGCCGTTTATAGCAATCAGCCCCAGCATTTT.